This T cell receptor beta chain was obtained from a study of CD8 T cells in Susac syndrome. The CDR3 has 15 amino acids. Looked up from germline, CDR1 is MNHEY and CDR2 is SVGAGI. V was clipped by 6 bases and J by 5 bases; unmatched bases: 10. Sequencing of TCR beta was performed on blood CD8+ and CD4+ T cells. The RNA, 0.5 to 1 ug, was put through reverse transcription using random hexamers. Across 54 Vbeta and 13 Jbeta, TCR beta CDR3 was amplified with immunoSEQ multiplex PCR. MiXCR, run by TCRdb on the immunoSEQ multiplex PCR reads, gives a single entry per CDR3 protein. Of some 250,000 distinct CDR3 sequences listed, 90% to 97% are singletons.

Sequencing used CD4+ T cells from PBMCs. The V gene is TRBV6-5, the J gene TRBJ2-5, with TRBD2 identical over 9 bases. The clonotype was recovered from a human donor with Susac syndrome. In DNA, the CDR3 is TGTGCCAGCAGCCTACTAGCGGGTGCCTCGGAGACCCAGTACTTC. Translating gives CASSLLAGASETQYF.